This T cell receptor (beta chain) is from a study of T cells after yellow fever vaccination. Whole-study results and caveats: CD4 and CD8 compartments shared a small share of clonotypes, likely from convergent recombination. When the response was secondary, it was weaker but reached its peak faster, day 5 versus 15. Among primary-vaccination clones, most reappeared after the booster, at 95% to 96% for CD4 and more than 85% for CD8.

Making TCR cDNA involved 5'RACE template switching, which added UMIs and a universal primer site. TCRdb re-called the 5' RACE reads through MiXCR, storing one row per CDR3 protein. Of about 550,000 distinct CDR3 sequences listed, under 25% are singletons. V lost 6 bases to trimming and J lost 1 base, with 12 bases between them. CDR1 is MGHDK and CDR2 is SYGVNS in the germline V gene. This CDR3 comprises 14 residues. This clonotype was seen more than once but under ten times. Its antigen is unknown. The receptor comes from a man in his thirties or forties who received the YFV17D yellow fever vaccine. The J gene is TRBJ1-1, the V gene TRBV25-1; D is unresolved. The sample in question was PBMCs, obtained 15 days after the yellow fever booster vaccination. CDR3 nucleotide sequence: TGTGCCAGCAGAACCCGTCTCGGGAACACTGAAGCTTTCTTT. This gives the protein CASRTRLGNTEAFF.